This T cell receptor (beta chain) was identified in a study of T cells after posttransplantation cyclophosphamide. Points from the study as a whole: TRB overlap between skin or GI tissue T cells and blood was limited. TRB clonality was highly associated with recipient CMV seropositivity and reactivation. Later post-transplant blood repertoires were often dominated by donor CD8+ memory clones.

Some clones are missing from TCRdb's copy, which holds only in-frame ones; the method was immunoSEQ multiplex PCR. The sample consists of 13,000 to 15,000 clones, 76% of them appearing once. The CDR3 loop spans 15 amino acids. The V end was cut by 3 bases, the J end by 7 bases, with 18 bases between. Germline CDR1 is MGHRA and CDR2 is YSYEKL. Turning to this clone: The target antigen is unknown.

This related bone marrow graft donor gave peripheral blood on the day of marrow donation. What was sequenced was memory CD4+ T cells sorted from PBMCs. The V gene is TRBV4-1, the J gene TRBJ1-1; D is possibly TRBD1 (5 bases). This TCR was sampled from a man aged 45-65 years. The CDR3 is CASSHPVRTGGEAFF. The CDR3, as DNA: TGCGCCAGCAGCCATCCCGTCCGTACAGGTGGTGAAGCTTTCTTT.